This entry is about one TCR beta chain. This clone's antigen is unknown. Base qualities were left out, and no much larger clone turns up one base away. Participants in the prospective study were aged about 18 to 89 years, lived in about two dozen United States geographic areas, and enrolled through a virtual design. To assign participants to cohorts, the prospective study relied on clinical history that participants themselves reported in a screening survey and a study questionnaire. In the prospective study, whole blood, serum and a nasopharyngeal or oropharyngeal swab were collected from each participant by mobile phlebotomists. Prospective study participants could optionally give additional blood draws and questionnaires over an approximately 2-month period. Prospective study blood samples were shipped either frozen or at room temperature before DNA extraction. The data derive from a study of blood T cell repertoires in COVID-19 (dated by TCRdb to the early 2020s). Some background on the complete study: Samples from collaborators originated in the United States, Italy and Spain and spanned both the acute and convalescent phases of COVID-19. The repertoires were released in a freely available public database intended as a resource for research on the immune response to SARS-CoV-2. Nearly every sample came with metadata listing a de-identified subject ID, COVID-19 status, age in years and sex. Where HLA class I and class II types were available, the types were taken from metadata supplied by the sample provider, not from assay-based typing. Subjects who had been exposed to COVID-19, were actively infected with it, or had recovered from it provided the deeply sampled blood TCRbeta repertoires that made up the dataset. The prospective study material was composed of cDNA or gDNA derived from T cells, B-cell-depleted T cells, or PBMCs. The samples were drawn from two sources: the first 160 participants of the ongoing ImmuneRACE study, and 950 to 1,500 subjects contributed by 6 global collaborators.

The immunoSEQ Assay, a bias-controlled multiplex PCR, was used to amplify TCRbeta CDR3 regions from genomic DNA. The authors processed their data as follows. Nucleated cell counts per sample were estimated from amplification of reference gene primers within the assay. To quantify the absolute abundance of each unique TCRbeta CDR3 rearrangement, sequence reads were collapsed and filtered. For each sample, productive Simpson clonality was calculated by taking the square root of Simpson's diversity index across productive rearrangements. TCRdb holds this immuneACCESS table with in-frame rearrangements only. Some clones are missing; in checked studies, unresolved V genes explain under half, and the rest has no known cause. D and trimming come from the DNA, and the V and J calls and clone size come from that table. This sample comprises about 440,000 clones, 70% to 90% of them detected only once. Of the sample, 1.5% to 2% is held by the ten largest clones.

Broader findings and caveats from the paper: The quantity of clinical and demographic metadata differed by source and by participant and was supplied without curation.

V is pared back by 2 bases and J by 5 bases, with 6 bases lying between the germline termini. The CDR3 holds 13 amino acids from the cysteine to the phenylalanine. The sequence is cut down to CDR3 DNA, 39 bases in frame from base 1. Sequences SEHNR (CDR1) and FQNEAQ (CDR2) are obtained from the germline V gene (reference sequence). Material for sequencing was PBMCs or T cells enriched from blood (not recorded which). The chain is assembled from TRBV7-9 and TRBJ1-4, with no D gene named confidently. The receptor comes from a woman between 18 and 29 years old with acute COVID-19. The CDR3 corresponds to CASSLPENEKLFF. The DNA sequence is TGTGCCAGCAGCTTACCAGAAAATGAAAAACTGTTTTTT.